This T cell receptor (beta chain) appears in the sequencing data of a study of shared clonotypes between healthy human individuals. CDR3 size: 15 residues. CDR1 and CDR2 (germline): SNHLY, FYNNEI. J was trimmed by 7 bases and V by 5 bases; bases with no gene match: 7. Produced via immunoSEQ multiplex PCR; TCRdb's table is partial and in-frame only. The repertoire holds around 980,000 clones, with 78% as singletons. Sequenced input: memory CD4+ T cells from PBMCs. Subset described: CD45RA-negative fraction. This clonotype was obtained from a man younger than 35 in good health. Some clones in this sample may be carry-over from other donors' samples. The rearrangement links TRBV2 to TRBJ1-5, with TRBD1 identical over 11 bases. This CDR3 is CASSFRTGGGQPQHF. The CDR3 nucleotides read TGTGCCAGCAGTTTTCGGACAGGGGGCGGGCAGCCCCAGCATTTT. Complete variable domain (other parts from reference TRBV2 and TRBJ1-5): EPEVTQTPSHQVTQMGQEVILRCVPISNHLYFYWYRQILGQKVEFLVSFYNNEISEKSEIFDDQFSVERPDGSNFTLKIRSTKLEDSAMYFCASSFRTGGGQPQHFGDGTRLSIL.